This T cell receptor (beta chain) came from a study of spatial heterogeneity in lung cancer. Findings of the study overall: Follow-up blood showed ubiquitous expanded tumor TCRs less than blood at resection did.

Time point of the sample: sample taken at primary tumor resection. TCRdb re-called the 5' RACE reads with MiXCR, one entry per CDR3 protein. The sample has 20,000 to 25,000 distinct CDR3 sequences, about 3% seen once. At least ten counts were recorded for this clonotype. Its antigen is not known. V gave up 5 bases and J gave up 2 bases, with 10 bases separating them. This CDR3 spans 14 amino acids. The germline gives CDR1 SGHNT, CDR2 YENEEA. The clonotype originates from a female donor with early-stage non-small cell lung cancer. Source: PBMCs, taken at surgery. V usage is TRBV11-3 and J usage is TRBJ2-1, with a tentative D call TRBD1 (5 bases). CDR3 protein: CASSPTDTYNEQFF. In DNA form, the CDR3 reads TGTGCCAGCAGCCCGACAGACACCTACAATGAGCAGTTCTTC.